The 26 T cell receptor beta chains given below trace back to one sample, sequenced in a study of control samples from healthy donors and cancer patients. Using immunoSEQ multiplex PCR, the repertoire was profiled, and TCRdb retains in-frame clones only, with some absent. The sample includes approximately 140,000 clones, 90% to 95% seen only once; the top ten take around 13%. Sequenced material: blood. The receptors originated from a man aged 35 to 55 in good health.

V usage is TRBV4-2 and J usage is TRBJ2-3, with TRBD2 identical over 12 bases. Trimming took 1 base from V and 6 from J; bases not matched to a gene: 8. Germline V gives CDR1 LGHNA, CDR2 YNFKEQ. This CDR3 contains 17 residues. The DNA for the CDR3 is TGTGCCAGCAGCCAAGCCCTAGCGGGGGGGCCAGGGGATACGCAGTATTTT. Protein sequence: CASSQALAGGPGDTQYF.

The CDR3 nucleotides are TGTGCCAGCAGTTACTCGACGGGGGAATACACTGAAGCTTTCTTT. It specifies CASSYSTGEYTEAFF. V and J are TRBV6-5 and TRBJ1-1, with TRBD1 as a possible D gene (5 bases). V lost 0 bases and J lost 3, with 11 bases in between. The CDR3 length is 15 residues. Germline values: CDR1 MNHEY, CDR2 SVGAGI.

The CDR3 here is CASSKTGQGMRTQYF. CDR3 coding DNA: TGTGCCAGCAGCAAAACGGGACAGGGGATGAGGACCCAGTACTTC. The rearrangement uses TRBV5-6 and TRBJ2-5; the match to TRBD1 covers 10 bases. Per germline, CDR1 SGHDT and CDR2 YYEEEE. This CDR3 has 15 amino acids. V trimming: 4 bases; J trimming: 7 bases; junction bases outside the gene matches: 10. Using reference TRBV5-6 and TRBJ2-5 for the parts outside the CDR3, the full variable domain is DAGVTQSPTHLIKTRGQQVTLRCSPKSGHDTVSWYQQALGQGPQFIFQYYEEEERQRGNFPDRFSGHQFPNYSSELNVNALLLGDSALYLCASSKTGQGMRTQYFGPGTRLLVL.

The chain joins TRBV5-4 to TRBJ1-2; D might be TRBD1 (6 bases). The CDR3 is 13 amino acids. Trimming shortened V by 0 bases and J by 8 bases, and 11 bases separated the two germline ends. Germline CDR1 and CDR2: SGHNT and YYREEE (reference sequence). The CDR3 here is CASSLEGGSGYTF. Written as DNA, the CDR3 is TGTGCCAGCAGCTTGGAGGGGGGATCAGGCTACACCTTC.

The chain links TRBV4-2 to TRBJ2-2; a possible D gene is TRBD2 (6 bases). The CDR3 is 16 amino acids. V shed 4 bases and J shed 6 bases, with 18 bases lying between them. Germline lookup yields CDR1 LGHNA and CDR2 YNFKEQ. CDR3 sequence (DNA): TGTGCCAGCAGCCGACCTGGCGGGGCTGGGGCCGGGGAGCTGTTTTTT. It codes for CASSRPGGAGAGELFF.

This chain joins TRBV25-1 and TRBJ2-1, with TRBD1 as a possible D gene (6 bases). This CDR3 region has 15 residues. Trimming removed 4 bases at V and 6 bases at J, with 16 bases between. CDR1 and CDR2 (germline): MGHDK, SYGVNS. The CDR3 loop reads CASSAGERGFNEQFF. Here the CDR3 DNA reads TGTGCCAGCAGTGCCGGTGAGAGGGGGTTCAATGAGCAGTTCTTC. The whole variable domain, filled in from reference TRBV25-1 and TRBJ2-1, reads EADIYQTPRYLVIGTGKKITLECSQTMGHDKMYWYQQDPGMELHLIHYSYGVNSTEKGDLSSESTVSRIRTEHFPLTLESARPSHTSQYLCASSAGERGFNEQFFGPGTRLTVL.

The J gene is TRBJ1-2, the V gene TRBV6-6, with a tentative D call TRBD1 (5 bases). The length of the CDR3 is 14 residues. The germline V gene encodes CDR1 MNHNY and CDR2 SVGAGI (reference sequence). Trimming removed 0 bases at V and 4 bases at J, with 9 bases between. In DNA form, the CDR3 reads TGTGCCAGCAGTTACTCGGGGGGATCCTATGGCTACACCTTC. Translated, it gives CASSYSGGSYGYTF.

The chain couples TRBV5-1 to TRBJ2-5; perhaps D is TRBD1 or TRBD2 (5 bases each). Germline values: CDR1 SGHRS, CDR2 YFSETQ. V was cut by 1 base and J by 4 bases, with 14 bases left in between. The length of the CDR3 is 15 residues. The CDR3 spells CASSLSRGVSETQYF. In DNA, the CDR3 is TGCGCCAGCAGCTTGAGTCGAGGGGTTTCAGAGACCCAGTACTTC.

The gene calls are TRBV5-4 and TRBJ2-5; D is perhaps TRBD2 (6 bases). The CDR3 runs to 13 residues. Germline V lookup: CDR1 SGHNT, CDR2 YYREEE (reference sequence). V lost 3 bases and J 5 bases, leaving 11 bases between the germline ends. CDR3 residues: CASSWRGGETQYF. In DNA form, the CDR3 reads TGTGCCAGCAGCTGGAGGGGCGGGGAGACCCAGTACTTC.

This clone was seen at least ten times. V gene TRBV5-6 combines with J gene TRBJ1-1; D unclear. Per germline, CDR1 SGHDT and CDR2 YYEEEE. V was pared by 1 base and J by 2 bases, with 12 bases between. The CDR3 has 15 amino acids. The chain's CDR3 is CASSLRTRRNTEAFF. In nucleotides, the CDR3 is TGTGCCAGCAGCTTGCGTACCAGGAGAAACACTGAAGCTTTCTTT.

This rearrangement joins TRBV6-5 to TRBJ2-3, with TRBD2 matching over 12 bases. V was pared by 6 bases and J by 6 bases, with 7 bases of the junction left unmatched. CDR3 length: 15 amino acids. The germline CDR1 and CDR2 sequences are MNHEY and SVGAGI. The chain's CDR3 is CASRPLAGGRDTQYF. CDR3 DNA sequence: TGTGCCAGCAGACCCCTAGCGGGGGGGCGCGATACGCAGTATTTT.

The rearrangement joins TRBV16 to TRBJ1-1; TRBD1 matches 7 bases. Looked up from germline, CDR1 is KGHSY and CDR2 is FQNENV. With V trimmed by 5 bases and J by 2 bases, 5 bases remained unmatched. The CDR3 length is 14 residues. CDR3 protein: CASSSGQTNTEAFF. CDR3 coding DNA: TGTGCCAGCAGCTCGGGACAGACAAACACTGAAGCTTTCTTT.

V gene TRBV9 combines with J gene TRBJ2-1, with D perhaps TRBD1 (6 bases). The germline CDR1 and CDR2 sequences are SGDLS and YYNGEE. Trimming removed 0 bases at V and 6 bases at J, with 16 bases between. The CDR3 consists of 16 residues. The CDR3 sequence is CASSVDWGLSGNEQFF. In DNA form, the CDR3 reads TGTGCCAGCAGCGTAGATTGGGGGCTGAGTGGCAATGAGCAGTTCTTC.

This chain joins TRBV12-3 or TRBV12-4 and TRBJ1-6, with D maybe TRBD1 (6 bases). Trimming took off 3 bases at V and 7 bases at J, with 7 bases between the two ends. The CDR3 totals 13 residues. The CDR3 reads CASSLGGNSPLHF. CDR3 bases: TGTGCCAGCAGTTTGGGGGGCAATTCACCCCTCCACTTT.

On this clone: The identical CDR3 is also encoded by other nucleotide sequences in the sample. In nucleotides, the CDR3 is TGCGCCAGCAGCTTAACTGGGGCTAATGAAAAACTGTTTTTT. It encodes CASSLTGANEKLFF. V usage is TRBV5-1 and J usage is TRBJ1-4; no reliable D call. CDR3 length: 14 amino acids. Germline V gene sequence: CDR1 SGHRS, CDR2 YFSETQ. V lost 2 bases, J lost 3 bases, and 8 bases lay in between.

The chain links TRBV10-3 to TRBJ2-6; D is possibly TRBD2 (5 bases). Trimming left V 3 bases short and J 2 bases short, with 8 bases between. The CDR3 spans 15 residues. Germline CDR1 reads ENHRY; CDR2 reads SYGVKD. In nucleotides, the CDR3 is TGTGCCATCAGTGATACCGGGACTGGGGCCAACGTCCTGACTTTC. This sequence encodes CAISDTGTGANVLTF.

This chain joins TRBV13 and TRBJ2-7; D might be TRBD1 (6 bases). The CDR3 sequence is 15 residues long. CDR1 and CDR2 from the germline V gene are PRHDT and FYEKMQ (reference sequence). Between the trimmed V and J ends, which lost 0 bases and 6 bases, there was a span of 15 bases. The CDR3 region is CASSLGSNRVGEQYF. CDR3 in DNA: TGTGCCAGCAGCTTAGGCAGTAACAGGGTCGGCGAGCAGTACTTC. The whole variable domain, filled in from reference TRBV13 and TRBJ2-7, reads AAGVIQSPRHLIKEKRETATLKCYPIPRHDTVYWYQQGPGQDPQFLISFYEKMQSDKGSIPDRFSAQQFSDYHSELNMSSLELGDSALYFCASSLGSNRVGEQYFGPGTRLTVT.

V usage is TRBV5-4 and J usage is TRBJ1-1; 7 bases match TRBD1. The CDR3 consists of 15 residues. The J segment lost 1 base and the V segment lost 2 bases, leaving 5 bases of the junction unmatched. Germline CDR1 SGHNT, CDR2 YYREEE (reference sequence). This chain's CDR3 is CASSLQGTSNTEAFF. CDR3 nucleotides: TGTGCCAGCAGCTTACAGGGGACGTCGAACACTGAAGCTTTCTTT.

This clone was seen only once. The chain is built from TRBV7-2 and TRBJ1-1; the D is unclear. This CDR3 has 12 residues. Deletions cut 3 bases from V and 10 bases from J, with 12 bases between. CDR1 and CDR2 from the germline V gene are SGHTA and FQGNSA. In nucleotides, the CDR3 is TGTGCCAGCAGCTTTGAAGGTTTAGGAGCTTTCTTT. Translating gives CASSFEGLGAFF.

The chain links TRBV9 to TRBJ1-2, with TRBD1 identical over 7 bases. Unmatched junction bases numbered 9, after V lost 3 bases and J lost 1 base. Looked up from germline, CDR1 is SGDLS and CDR2 is YYNGEE. CDR3 length: 16 residues. The CDR3 loop is CASSAPRTGHNYGYTF. Written as DNA, the CDR3 is TGTGCCAGCAGCGCACCTAGGACAGGCCATAACTATGGCTACACCTTC.

This clone showed up many times. The J gene is TRBJ2-2, the V gene TRBV2; 8 positions match TRBD1. The J segment lost 1 base and the V segment lost 8 bases, leaving 3 bases of the junction unmatched. The CDR3 spans 14 residues. Germline assignment: CDR1 SNHLY and CDR2 FYNNEI. The CDR3 here is CASSDRVNTGELFF. In DNA form, the CDR3 reads TGTGCCAGCTCGGACAGGGTGAACACCGGGGAGCTGTTTTTT.

The rearrangement uses TRBV12-3 or TRBV12-4 and TRBJ2-1; D may correspond to TRBD1 or TRBD2 (5 bases each). The CDR3 runs 13 residues. Trimming shortened V by 3 bases and J by 5 bases, and 8 bases separated the two germline ends. The CDR3 nucleotides are TGTGCCAGCAGTTTGCGAGGGGACAATGAGCAGTTCTTC. This encodes CASSLRGDNEQFF.

The J gene is TRBJ1-1, the V gene TRBV5-6; the D gene is possibly TRBD1 (6 bases). Trimming took 4 bases from V and 2 from J, leaving 12 bases between them. This CDR3 contains 14 residues. Germline CDR1 is SGHDT and CDR2 is YYEEEE. The CDR3 here is CASSQSDRNTEAFF. The CDR3 coding sequence is TGTGCCAGCAGCCAATCGGACAGAAACACTGAAGCTTTCTTT.

The chain joins TRBV9 to TRBJ2-7; the match to TRBD1 covers 12 bases. There are 15 residues in the CDR3. The germline V gene encodes CDR1 SGDLS and CDR2 YYNGEE. J gave up 6 bases and V 4 bases, and 8 bases lay outside the gene matches. CDR3 DNA sequence: TGTGCCAGCAGCTTAGGGGGGACAGGGGGCGCCGAGCAGTACTTC. Its translation is CASSLGGTGGAEQYF. The full variable domain, its missing parts supplied by reference TRBV9 and TRBJ2-7, is DSGVTQTPKHLITATGQRVTLRCSPRSGDLSVYWYQQSLDQGLQFLIQYYNGEERAKGNILERFSAQQFPDLHSELNLSSLELGDSALYFCASSLGGTGGAEQYFGPGTRLTVT.

The V gene is TRBV4-1, the J gene TRBJ2-5, with 9 positions matching TRBD1. With V trimmed by 0 bases and J by 4 bases, 6 bases remained unmatched. CDR3 length equals 16 residues. CDR1 and CDR2 from the germline V gene are MGHRA and YSYEKL. DNA of the CDR3: TGCGCCAGCAGCCAAGATTCTGGGACAGGGTTAGAGACCCAGTACTTC. Translated: CASSQDSGTGLETQYF.

V gene TRBV11-2 combines with J gene TRBJ1-3; D unclear. V lost 3 bases and J lost 0, with 9 bases in between. The CDR3 extends over 15 amino acids. Per germline, CDR1 SGHAT and CDR2 FQNNGV. CDR3: CASSLNINSGNTIYF. The CDR3 region has the DNA TGTGCCAGCAGCTTGAATATTAACTCTGGAAACACCATATATTTT.